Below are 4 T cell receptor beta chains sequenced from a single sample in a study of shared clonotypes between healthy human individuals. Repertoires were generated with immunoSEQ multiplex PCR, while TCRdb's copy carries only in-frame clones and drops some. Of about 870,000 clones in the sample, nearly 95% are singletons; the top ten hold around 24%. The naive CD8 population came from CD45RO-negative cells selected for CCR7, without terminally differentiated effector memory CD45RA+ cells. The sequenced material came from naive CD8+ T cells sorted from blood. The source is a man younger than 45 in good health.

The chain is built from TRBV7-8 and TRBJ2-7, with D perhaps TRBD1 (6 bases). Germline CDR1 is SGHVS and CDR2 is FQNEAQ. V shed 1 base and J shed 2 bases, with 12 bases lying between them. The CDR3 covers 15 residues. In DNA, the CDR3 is TGTGCCAGCAGCTTAGTACAGGGTTCCGCCTACGAGCAGTACTTC. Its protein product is CASSLVQGSAYEQYF.

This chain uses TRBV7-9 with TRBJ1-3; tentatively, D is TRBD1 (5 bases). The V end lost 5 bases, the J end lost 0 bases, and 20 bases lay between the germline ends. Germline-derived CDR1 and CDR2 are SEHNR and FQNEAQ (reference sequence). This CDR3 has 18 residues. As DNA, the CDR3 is TGTGCCAGCAGCCCCCCACTAGACAGAAAATTCTCTGGAAACACCATATATTTT. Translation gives CASSPPLDRKFSGNTIYF.

The CDR3 sequence: CASSLSLASGTYNEQFF. The CDR3, as DNA: TGTGCCAGCAGTTTATCCCTGGCTAGCGGCACCTACAATGAGCAGTTCTTC. The V call is TRBV28, the J call TRBJ2-1; 7 bases map to TRBD2. Germline V gives CDR1 MDHEN, CDR2 SYDVKM. With V trimmed by 1 base and J by 2 bases, 8 bases remained unmatched. This CDR3 comprises 17 residues.

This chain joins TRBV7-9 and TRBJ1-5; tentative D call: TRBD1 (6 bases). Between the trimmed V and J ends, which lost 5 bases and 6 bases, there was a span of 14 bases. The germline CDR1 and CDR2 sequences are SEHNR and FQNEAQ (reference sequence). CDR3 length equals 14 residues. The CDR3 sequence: CASSPNDRFQPQHF. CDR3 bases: TGTGCCAGCAGCCCGAACGACAGGTTTCAGCCCCAGCATTTT.